This T cell receptor (beta chain) was observed in a study of beta chain features in type 1 diabetes. Study-wide background: Healthy donors, compared against patients, showed similar age, gender and cell yields.

On this clone itself: Its antigen is still unknown.

The ends were cut back, 6 bases at V and 3 bases at J, with 30 bases in the middle. CDR3 length: 19 residues. CDR1 is MNHEY and CDR2 is SMNVEV in the germline V gene (reference sequence). Study conclusions and caveats: In every one of the four CD4+ subsets, TCRB CDR3s were moderately but significantly shorter in Type 1 diabetes patients.

Expressed TCRB transcripts were sequenced after all isolated RNA was converted to cDNA. Approximately 3.6 million reads was the average for naive, central memory and regulatory T cell samples. The assay was immunoSEQ multiplex PCR, and TCRdb's table has in-frame clones only and misses some. The sample lists about 260,000 clones, about a fifth seen once, with 0.025% to 0.035% in the top ten. The sample was naive CD4+ T cells from blood. The chain combines TRBV27 with TRBJ2-7; possible D gene TRBD1, 8 bases. The clonotype originates from a woman aged 40 to 50 with type 1 diabetes. In nucleotides, the CDR3 is TGTGCCAGCAGCCGTAGACAGGGGCAGGGGACTACCGGGGGCTACGAGCAGTACTTC. It is translated as CASSRRQGQGTTGGYEQYF.